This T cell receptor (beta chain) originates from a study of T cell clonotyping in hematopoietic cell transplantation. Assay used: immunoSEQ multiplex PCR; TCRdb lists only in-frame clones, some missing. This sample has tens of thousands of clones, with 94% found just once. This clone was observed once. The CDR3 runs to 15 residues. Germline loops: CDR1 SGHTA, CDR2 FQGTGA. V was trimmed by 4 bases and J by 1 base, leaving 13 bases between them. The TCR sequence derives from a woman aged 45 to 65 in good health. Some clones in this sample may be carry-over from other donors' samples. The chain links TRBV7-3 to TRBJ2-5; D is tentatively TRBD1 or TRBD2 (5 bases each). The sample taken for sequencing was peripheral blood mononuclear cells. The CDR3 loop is CASSSTGAGQETQYF. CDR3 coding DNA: TGTGCCAGCAGCTCAACCGGGGCGGGCCAAGAGACCCAGTACTTC.